This record looks at one T cell receptor beta chain sequence and its context. Its antigen is as yet unknown. CDR1 KGHSH and CDR2 LQKENI come from the germline V gene. This CDR3 region has 18 residues. Unmatched junction bases numbered 16, after V lost 5 bases and J lost 5 bases. The data stem from a study of T cell responses to AZD1222 COVID-19 vaccine. General observations from the study: Donor demographics were predominantly white British with a female majority; clonal diversity may be underestimated.

TCRdb's table, derived via immunoSEQ multiplex PCR, lists solely in-frame clones and lacks some. The sample holds about 92,000 clones; under 95% are singletons and the top ten take about 20%. This clonotype originated in an adult in good health. The specimen was peripheral blood, collected on day 0 of AZD1222 vaccination. This chain connects TRBV18 to TRBJ1-5; TRBD1 agrees at 9 bases. The CDR3 is CASSSGGQGGTIHQPQHF. The CDR3 DNA follows: TGTGCCAGCTCATCTGGGGGACAGGGAGGCACCATCCATCAGCCCCAGCATTTT.